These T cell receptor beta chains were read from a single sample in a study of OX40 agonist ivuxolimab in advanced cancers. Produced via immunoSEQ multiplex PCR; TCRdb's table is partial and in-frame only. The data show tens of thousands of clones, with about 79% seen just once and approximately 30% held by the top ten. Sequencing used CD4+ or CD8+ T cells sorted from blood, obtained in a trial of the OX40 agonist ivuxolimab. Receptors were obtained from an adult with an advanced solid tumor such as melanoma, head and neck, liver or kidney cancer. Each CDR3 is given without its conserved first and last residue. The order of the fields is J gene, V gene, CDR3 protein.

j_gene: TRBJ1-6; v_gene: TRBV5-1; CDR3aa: ASSLGQYNSPLH
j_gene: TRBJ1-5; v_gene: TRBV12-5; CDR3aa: ASGLSGPNQPQH
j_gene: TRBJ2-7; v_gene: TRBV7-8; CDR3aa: ASSKGRERTSGSLNEQY
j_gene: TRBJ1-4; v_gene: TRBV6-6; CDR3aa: ASSPPPGGKEKLF
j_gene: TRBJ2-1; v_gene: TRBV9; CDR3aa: ASSSRRDEQF
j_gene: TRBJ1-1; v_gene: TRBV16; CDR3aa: ASSQSGTAVAF
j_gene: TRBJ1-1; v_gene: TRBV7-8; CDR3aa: ASSANVPDGEAF
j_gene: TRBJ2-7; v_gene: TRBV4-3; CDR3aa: ASSRQGASYEQY
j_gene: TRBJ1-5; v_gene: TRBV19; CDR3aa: ASSIEGQGIAPQH
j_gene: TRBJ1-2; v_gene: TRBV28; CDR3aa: ASRAGAANYGYT
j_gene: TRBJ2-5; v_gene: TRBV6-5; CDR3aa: ASSRRDVRETQY
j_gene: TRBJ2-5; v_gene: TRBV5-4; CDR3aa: ASSLAGTQETQY
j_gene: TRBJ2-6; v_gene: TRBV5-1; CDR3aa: ASSLAPGGPTSGANVLT
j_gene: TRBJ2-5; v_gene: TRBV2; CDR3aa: ASGTSGQETQY
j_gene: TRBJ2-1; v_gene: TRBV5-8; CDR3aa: ASSLMVYEQF
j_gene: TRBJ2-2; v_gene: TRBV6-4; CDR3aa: ASMCQREVINTGELF
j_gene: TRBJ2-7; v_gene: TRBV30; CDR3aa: AWSVFMEPGGLASSYEQY
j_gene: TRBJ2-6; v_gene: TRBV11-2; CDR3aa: ASSSINSGANVLT
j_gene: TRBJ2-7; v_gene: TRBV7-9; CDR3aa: ASSPVELLSYEQY
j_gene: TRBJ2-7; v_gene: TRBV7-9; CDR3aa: ASSLVGAYEQY
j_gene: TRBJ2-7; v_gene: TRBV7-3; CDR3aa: AIPGGITYEQY
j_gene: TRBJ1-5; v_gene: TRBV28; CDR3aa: ASTGTDLSQPQH
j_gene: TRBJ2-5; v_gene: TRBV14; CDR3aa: ASSPFDETQY
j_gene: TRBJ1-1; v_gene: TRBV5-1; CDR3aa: ASSSLYRTANTEAF
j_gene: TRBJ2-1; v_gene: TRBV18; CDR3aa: ASSPGSEGVRSYNEQF
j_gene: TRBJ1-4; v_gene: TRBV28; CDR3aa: ASSSPTVNEKLF
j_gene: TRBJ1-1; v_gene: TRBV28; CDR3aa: ASSFEGYPEAF
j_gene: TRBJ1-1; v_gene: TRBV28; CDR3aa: ASRSTGGITEAF
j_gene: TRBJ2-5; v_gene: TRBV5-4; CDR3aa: ASSLGQGETQY
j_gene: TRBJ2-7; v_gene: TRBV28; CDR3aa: ASSLSLAGLYEQY
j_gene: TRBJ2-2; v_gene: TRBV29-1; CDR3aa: SVWTGANTGELF
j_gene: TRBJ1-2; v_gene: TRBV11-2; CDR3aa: ASSLRGSGRGGYT
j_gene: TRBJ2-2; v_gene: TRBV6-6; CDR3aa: ASLTPDTGELF
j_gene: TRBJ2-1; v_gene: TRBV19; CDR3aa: ASSNHPLAASYNEQF
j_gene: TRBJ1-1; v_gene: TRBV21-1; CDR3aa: ASNPDRVGTEAF
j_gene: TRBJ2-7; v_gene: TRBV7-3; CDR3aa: ASSLLAAMVYEQY
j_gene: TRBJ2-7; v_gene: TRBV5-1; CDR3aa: ASSSRDLAAYEQY
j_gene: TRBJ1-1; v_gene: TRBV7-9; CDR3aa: ASSPSGVGGETEAF
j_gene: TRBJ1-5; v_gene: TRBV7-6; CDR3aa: ASSFGTGQNQPQH
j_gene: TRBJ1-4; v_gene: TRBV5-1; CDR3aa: ASSLERGNEKLF
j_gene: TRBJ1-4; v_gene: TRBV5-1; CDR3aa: ASSATGVNEKLF
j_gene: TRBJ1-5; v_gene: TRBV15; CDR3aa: ATSRDSNTGVSNQPQH
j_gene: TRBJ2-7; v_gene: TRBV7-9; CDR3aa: ASSLGRYPYEQY
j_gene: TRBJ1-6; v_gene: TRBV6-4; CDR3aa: ASSGTENSPLH
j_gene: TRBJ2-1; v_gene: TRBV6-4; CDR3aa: ASSLRAGDYGEQF
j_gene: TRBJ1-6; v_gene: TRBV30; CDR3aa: AWTGNNSPLH
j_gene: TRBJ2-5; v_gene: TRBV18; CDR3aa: ASSPRRGQETQY
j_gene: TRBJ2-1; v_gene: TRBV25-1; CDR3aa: ASSGSGSHNEQF
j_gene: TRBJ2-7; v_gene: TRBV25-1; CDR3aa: ASSVQGASYEQY
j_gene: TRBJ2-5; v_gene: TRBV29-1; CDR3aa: SVRPDGGRETQY
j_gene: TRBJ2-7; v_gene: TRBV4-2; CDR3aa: ASSRRQGEDEQY
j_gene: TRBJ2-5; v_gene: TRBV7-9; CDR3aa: ASSLGAASAETQY
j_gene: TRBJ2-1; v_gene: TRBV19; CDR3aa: ASSIGAGGPERF
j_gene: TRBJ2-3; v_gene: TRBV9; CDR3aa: ASSYLRASGEDTQY
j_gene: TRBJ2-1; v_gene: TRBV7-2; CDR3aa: ASGISGPYNEQF
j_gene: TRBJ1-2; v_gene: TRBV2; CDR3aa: ASSEAGAGGYT
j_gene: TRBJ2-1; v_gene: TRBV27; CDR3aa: ASSLSGNNEQF
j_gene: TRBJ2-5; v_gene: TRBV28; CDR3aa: ASSTKTGGETQY
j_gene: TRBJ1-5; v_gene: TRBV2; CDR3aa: ASDSGLSNQPQH